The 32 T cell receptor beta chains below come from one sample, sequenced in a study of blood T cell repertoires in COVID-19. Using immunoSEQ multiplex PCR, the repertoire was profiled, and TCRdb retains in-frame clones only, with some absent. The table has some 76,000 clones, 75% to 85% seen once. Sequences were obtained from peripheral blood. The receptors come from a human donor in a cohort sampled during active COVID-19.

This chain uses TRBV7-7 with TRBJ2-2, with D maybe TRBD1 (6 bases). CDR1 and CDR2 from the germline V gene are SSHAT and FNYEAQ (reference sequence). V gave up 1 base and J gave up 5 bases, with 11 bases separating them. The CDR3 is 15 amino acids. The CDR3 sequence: CASSLGRGGTGELFF. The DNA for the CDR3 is TGTGCCAGCAGCTTAGGGAGAGGGGGTACCGGGGAGCTGTTTTTT.

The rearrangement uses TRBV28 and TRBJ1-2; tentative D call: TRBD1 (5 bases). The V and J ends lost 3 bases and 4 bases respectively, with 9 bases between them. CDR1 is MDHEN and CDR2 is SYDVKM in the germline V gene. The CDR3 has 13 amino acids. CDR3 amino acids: CASSFGRVYGYTF. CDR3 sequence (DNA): TGTGCCAGCAGTTTCGGCAGGGTCTATGGCTACACCTTC.

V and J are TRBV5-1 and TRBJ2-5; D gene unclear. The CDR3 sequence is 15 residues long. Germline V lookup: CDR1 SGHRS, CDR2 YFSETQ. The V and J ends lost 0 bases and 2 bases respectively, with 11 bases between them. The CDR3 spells CASSLEWAGQETQYF. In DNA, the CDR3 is TGCGCCAGCAGCTTGGAGTGGGCCGGTCAAGAGACCCAGTACTTC.

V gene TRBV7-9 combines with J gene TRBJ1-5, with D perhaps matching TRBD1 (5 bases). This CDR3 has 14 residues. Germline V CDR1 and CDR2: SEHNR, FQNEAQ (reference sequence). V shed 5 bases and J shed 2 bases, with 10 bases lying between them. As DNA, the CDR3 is TGTGCCAGCAGCGGGGGGACGGGCAATCAGCCCCAGCATTTT. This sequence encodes CASSGGTGNQPQHF.

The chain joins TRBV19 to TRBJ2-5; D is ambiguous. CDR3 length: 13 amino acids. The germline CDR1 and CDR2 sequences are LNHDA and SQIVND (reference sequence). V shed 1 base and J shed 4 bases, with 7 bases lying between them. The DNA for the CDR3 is TGTGCCAGTAGTATAGGCACAGCAGAGACCCAGTACTTC. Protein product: CASSIGTAETQYF.

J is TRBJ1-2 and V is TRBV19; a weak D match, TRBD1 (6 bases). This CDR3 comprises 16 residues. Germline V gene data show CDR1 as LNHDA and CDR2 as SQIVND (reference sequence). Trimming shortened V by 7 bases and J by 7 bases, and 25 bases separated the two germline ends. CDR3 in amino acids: CASTLGYRGIDVGYTF. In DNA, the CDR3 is TGTGCCAGTACCCTCGGATATAGGGGGATCGACGTTGGCTACACCTTC. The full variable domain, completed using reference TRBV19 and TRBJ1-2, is DGGITQSPKYLFRKEGQNVTLSCEQNLNHDAMYWYRQDPGQGLRLIYYSQIVNDFQKGDIAEGYSVSREKKESFPLTVTSAQKNPTAFYLCASTLGYRGIDVGYTFGSGTRLTVV.

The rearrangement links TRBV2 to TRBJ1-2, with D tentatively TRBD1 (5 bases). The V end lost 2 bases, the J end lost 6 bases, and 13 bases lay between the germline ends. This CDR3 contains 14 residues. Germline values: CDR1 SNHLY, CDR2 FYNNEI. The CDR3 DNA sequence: TGTGCCAGCAGTGAACAGGGTGCGGGGAATGGCTACACCTTC. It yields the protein CASSEQGAGNGYTF.

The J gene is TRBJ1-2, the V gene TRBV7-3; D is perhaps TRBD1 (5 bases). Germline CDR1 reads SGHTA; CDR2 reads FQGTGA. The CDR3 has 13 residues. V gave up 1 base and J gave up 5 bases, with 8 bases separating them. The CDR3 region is CASSLRAGYGYTF. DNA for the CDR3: TGTGCCAGCAGCTTAAGGGCAGGGTATGGCTACACCTTC.

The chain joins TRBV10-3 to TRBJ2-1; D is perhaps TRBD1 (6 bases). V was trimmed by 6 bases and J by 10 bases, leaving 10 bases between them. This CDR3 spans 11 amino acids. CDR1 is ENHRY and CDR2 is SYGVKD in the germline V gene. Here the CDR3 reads CAIRTDREQFF. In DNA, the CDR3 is TGTGCCATCAGGACAGACAGGGAGCAGTTCTTC.

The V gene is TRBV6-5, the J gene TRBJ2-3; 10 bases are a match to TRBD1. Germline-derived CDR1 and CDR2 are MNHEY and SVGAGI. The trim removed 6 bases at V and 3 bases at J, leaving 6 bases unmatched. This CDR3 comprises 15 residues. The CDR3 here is CASRSGTGATDTQYF. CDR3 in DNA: TGTGCCAGCAGATCCGGGACAGGGGCGACAGATACGCAGTATTTT.

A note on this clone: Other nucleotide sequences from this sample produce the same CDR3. The DNA for the CDR3 is TGTGCCAGCAGTCGCGGGGGGGGGTTTAGCTCCTACAATGAGCAGTTCTTC. It translates to CASSRGGGFSSYNEQFF. The rearrangement uses TRBV6-6 and TRBJ2-1; TRBD2 aligns across 9 bases. V was clipped by 5 bases and J by 0 bases; unmatched bases: 8. The CDR3 is made up of 17 amino acids. Germline V gene data show CDR1 as MNHNY and CDR2 as SVGAGI (reference sequence).

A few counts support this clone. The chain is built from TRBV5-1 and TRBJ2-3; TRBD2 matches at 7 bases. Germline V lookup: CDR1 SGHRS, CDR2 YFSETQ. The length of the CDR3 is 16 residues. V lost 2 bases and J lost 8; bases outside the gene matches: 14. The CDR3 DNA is TGCGCCAGCAGCTTTTCCATCCTGACTATAGCGGGTACGCAGTATTTT. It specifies CASSFSILTIAGTQYF.

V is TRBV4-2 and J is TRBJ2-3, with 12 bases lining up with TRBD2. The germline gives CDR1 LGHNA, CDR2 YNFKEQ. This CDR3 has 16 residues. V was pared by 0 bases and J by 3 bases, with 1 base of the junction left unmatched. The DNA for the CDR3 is TGTGCCAGCAGCCAAGAACTAGCGGGGGGTACAGATACGCAGTATTTT. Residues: CASSQELAGGTDTQYF.

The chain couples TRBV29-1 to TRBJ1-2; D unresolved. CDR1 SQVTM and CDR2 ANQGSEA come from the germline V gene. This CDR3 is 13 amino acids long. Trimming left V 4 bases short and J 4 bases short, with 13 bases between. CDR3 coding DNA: TGCAGCGTTGTTGTGCGTATTCCCTATGGCTACACCTTC. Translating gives CSVVVRIPYGYTF.

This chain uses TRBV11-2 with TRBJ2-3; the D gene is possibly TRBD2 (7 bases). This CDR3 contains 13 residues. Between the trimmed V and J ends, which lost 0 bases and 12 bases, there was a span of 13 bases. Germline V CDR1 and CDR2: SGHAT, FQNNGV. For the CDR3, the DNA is TGTGCCAGCAGCTTAGACAGGGCGGGGGCACAGTATTTT. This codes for CASSLDRAGAQYF.

CDR3: CASIPGQGEGEQFF. The CDR3 DNA reads TGTGCCAGTATTCCGGGACAGGGAGAAGGTGAGCAGTTCTTC. This sequence joins TRBV19 and TRBJ2-1; 9 bases match TRBD1. Germline V gene data show CDR1 as LNHDA and CDR2 as SQIVND (reference sequence). After removal of 7 bases from V and 9 bases from J, the junction contained 10 bases not matched to a gene. CDR3 size: 14 residues.

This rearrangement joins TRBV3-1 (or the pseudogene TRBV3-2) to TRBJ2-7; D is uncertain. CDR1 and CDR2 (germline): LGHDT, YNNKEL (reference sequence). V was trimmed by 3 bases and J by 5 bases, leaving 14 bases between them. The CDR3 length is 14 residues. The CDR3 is CASSHLSGPHEQYF. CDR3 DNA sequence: TGTGCCAGCAGCCACCTGTCGGGTCCCCACGAGCAGTACTTC.

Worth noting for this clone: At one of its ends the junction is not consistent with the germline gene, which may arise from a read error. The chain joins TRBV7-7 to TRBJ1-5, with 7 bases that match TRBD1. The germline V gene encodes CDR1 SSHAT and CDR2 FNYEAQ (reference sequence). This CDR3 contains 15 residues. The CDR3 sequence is CASNRQGYSNQPQHF. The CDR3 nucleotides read TGTGCTAGCAACCGACAGGGATATAGCAATCAGCCCCAGCATTTT.

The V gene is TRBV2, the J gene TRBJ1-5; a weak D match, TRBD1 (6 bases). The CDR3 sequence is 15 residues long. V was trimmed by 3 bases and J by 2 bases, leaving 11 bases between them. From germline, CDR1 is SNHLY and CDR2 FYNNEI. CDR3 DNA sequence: TGTGCCAGCAGTGAGCAGGGGCTACGCAATCAGCCCCAGCATTTT. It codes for CASSEQGLRNQPQHF.

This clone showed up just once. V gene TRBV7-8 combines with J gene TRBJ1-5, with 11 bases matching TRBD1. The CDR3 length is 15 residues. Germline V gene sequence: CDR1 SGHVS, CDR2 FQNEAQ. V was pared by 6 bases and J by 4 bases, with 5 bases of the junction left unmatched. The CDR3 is CASSRTGGRNQPQHF. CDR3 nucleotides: TGTGCCAGCAGTCGGACAGGGGGCCGGAATCAGCCCCAGCATTTT.

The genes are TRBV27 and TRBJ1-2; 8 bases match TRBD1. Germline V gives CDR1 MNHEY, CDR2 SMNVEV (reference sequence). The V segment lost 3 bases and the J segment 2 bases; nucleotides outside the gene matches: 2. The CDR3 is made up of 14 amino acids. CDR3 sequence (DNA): TGTGCCAGCAGTTTGTCAGGGGGCAACTATGGCTACACCTTC. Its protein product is CASSLSGGNYGYTF.

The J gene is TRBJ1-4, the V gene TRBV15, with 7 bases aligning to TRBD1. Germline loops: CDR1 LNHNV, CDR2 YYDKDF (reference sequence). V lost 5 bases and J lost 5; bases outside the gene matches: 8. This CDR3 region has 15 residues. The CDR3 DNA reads TGTGCCACCAGCCAAACCGGGACAGCAAATGAAAAACTGTTTTTT. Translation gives CATSQTGTANEKLFF.

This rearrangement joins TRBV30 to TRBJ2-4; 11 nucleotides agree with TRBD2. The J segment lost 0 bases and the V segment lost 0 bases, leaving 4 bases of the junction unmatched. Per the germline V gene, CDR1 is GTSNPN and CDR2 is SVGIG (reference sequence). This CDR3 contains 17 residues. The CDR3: CAWSVLAGDLAKNIQYF. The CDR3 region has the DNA TGTGCCTGGAGTGTACTAGCGGGGGACTTAGCCAAAAACATTCAGTACTTC.

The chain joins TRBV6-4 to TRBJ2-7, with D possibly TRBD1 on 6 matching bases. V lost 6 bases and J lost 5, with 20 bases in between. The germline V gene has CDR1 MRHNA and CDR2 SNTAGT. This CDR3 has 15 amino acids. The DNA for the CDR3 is TGTGCCAGCAGGGACGCCCGGACAGAAAGGGACGAGCAGTACTTC. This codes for CASRDARTERDEQYF.

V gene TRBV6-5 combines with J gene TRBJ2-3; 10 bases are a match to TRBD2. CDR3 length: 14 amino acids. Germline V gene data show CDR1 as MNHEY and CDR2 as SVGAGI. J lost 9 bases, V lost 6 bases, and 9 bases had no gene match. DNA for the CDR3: TGTGCCAGCAGACTAGCGGGGATTAGGAGAACGCAGTATTTT. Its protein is CASRLAGIRRTQYF.

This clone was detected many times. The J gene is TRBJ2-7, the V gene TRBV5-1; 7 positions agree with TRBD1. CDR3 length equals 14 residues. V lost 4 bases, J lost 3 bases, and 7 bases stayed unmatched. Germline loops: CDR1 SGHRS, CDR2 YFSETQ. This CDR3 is CASSLTDRVYEQYF. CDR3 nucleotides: TGCGCCAGCAGCCTTACTGACAGGGTCTACGAGCAGTACTTC.

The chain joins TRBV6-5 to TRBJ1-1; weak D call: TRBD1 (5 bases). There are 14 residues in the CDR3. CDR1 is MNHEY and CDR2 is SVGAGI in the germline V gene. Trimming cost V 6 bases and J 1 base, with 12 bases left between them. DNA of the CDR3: TGTGCCAGCAGCTTTACTGACAGGAACACTGAAGCTTTCTTT. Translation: CASSFTDRNTEAFF.

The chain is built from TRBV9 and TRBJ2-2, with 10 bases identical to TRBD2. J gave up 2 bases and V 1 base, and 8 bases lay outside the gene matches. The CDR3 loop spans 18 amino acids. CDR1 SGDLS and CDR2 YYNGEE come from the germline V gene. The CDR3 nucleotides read TGTGCCAGCAGCGTAACTAGCGGGGACCTCCACAACACCGGGGAGCTGTTTTTT. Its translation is CASSVTSGDLHNTGELFF.

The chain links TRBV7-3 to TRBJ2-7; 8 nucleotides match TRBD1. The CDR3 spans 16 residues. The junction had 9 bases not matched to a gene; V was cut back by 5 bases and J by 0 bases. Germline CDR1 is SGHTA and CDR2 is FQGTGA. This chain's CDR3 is CASSKIQGVSSYEQYF. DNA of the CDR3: TGTGCCAGCAGCAAGATACAGGGGGTAAGCTCCTACGAGCAGTACTTC.

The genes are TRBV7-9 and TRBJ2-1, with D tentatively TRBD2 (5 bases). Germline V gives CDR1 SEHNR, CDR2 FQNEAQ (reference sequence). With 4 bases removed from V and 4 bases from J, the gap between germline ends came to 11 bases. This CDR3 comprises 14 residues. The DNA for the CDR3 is TGTGCCAGCAGCTCCCCTCGGAGGTACAATGAGCAGTTCTTC. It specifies CASSSPRRYNEQFF. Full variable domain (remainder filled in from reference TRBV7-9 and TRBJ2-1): DTGVSQNPRHKITKRGQNVTFRCDPISEHNRLYWYRQTLGQGPEFLTYFQNEAQLEKSRLLSDRFSAERPKGSFSTLEIQRTEQGDSAMYLCASSSPRRYNEQFFGPGTRLTVL.

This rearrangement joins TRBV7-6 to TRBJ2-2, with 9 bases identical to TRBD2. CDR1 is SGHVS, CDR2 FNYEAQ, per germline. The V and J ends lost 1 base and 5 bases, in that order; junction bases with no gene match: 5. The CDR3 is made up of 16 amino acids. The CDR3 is CASSLEAGGFTGELFF. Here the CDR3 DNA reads TGTGCCAGCAGCTTAGAAGCGGGGGGATTTACCGGGGAGCTGTTTTTT.

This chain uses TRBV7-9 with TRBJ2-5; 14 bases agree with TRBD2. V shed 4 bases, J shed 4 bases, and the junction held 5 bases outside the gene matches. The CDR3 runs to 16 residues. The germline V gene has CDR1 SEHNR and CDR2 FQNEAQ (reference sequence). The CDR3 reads CASSSGLAGGPETQYF. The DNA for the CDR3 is TGTGCCAGCAGCTCTGGACTAGCGGGGGGACCAGAGACCCAGTACTTC.